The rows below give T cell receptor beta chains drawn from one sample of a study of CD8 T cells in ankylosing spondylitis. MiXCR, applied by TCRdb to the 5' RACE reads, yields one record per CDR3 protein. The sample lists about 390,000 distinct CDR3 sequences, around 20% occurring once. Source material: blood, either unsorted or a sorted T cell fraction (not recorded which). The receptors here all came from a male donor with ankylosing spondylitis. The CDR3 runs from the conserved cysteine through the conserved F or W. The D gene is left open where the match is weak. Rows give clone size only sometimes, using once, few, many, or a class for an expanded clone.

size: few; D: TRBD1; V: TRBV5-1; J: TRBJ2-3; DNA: TGCGCCAGCAGCTTCGACAGGGTGGTTACAGATACGCAGTATTTT; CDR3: CASSFDRVVTDTQYF
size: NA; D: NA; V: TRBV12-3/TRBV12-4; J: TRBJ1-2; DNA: TGTGCCAGCAGTTTTAGGGTCTATGGCTACACCTTC; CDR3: CASSFRVYGYTF
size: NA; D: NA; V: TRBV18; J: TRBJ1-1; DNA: TGTGCCAGCTCACCCACTAGGCGGCCGGGTGAAGCTTTCTTT; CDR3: CASSPTRRPGEAFF
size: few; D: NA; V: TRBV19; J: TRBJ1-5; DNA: TGTGCCAGTAGTATCGGGGGGGCTAGCAATCAGCCCCAGCATTTT; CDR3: CASSIGGASNQPQHF
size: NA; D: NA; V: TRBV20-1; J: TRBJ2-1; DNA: TGCAGTGCTAGATTTCGTCGTGAGCAGTTCTTC; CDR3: CSARFRREQFF
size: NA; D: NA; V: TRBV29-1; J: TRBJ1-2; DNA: TGCAGCGTTGAAGTTGGGGGCGGACAACAGGGCTACACCTTC; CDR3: CSVEVGGGQQGYTF
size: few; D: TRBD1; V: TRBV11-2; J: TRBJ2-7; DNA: TGTGCCAGCAGCCCTCGGGACAGGGGGGAATACGAGCAGTACTTC; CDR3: CASSPRDRGEYEQYF
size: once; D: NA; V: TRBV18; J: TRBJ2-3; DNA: TGTGCCAGCTCACCGGGGGGAGCGCAGTATTTT; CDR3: CASSPGGAQYF
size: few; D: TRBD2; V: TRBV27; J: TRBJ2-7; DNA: TGTGCCAGCAGTTTATCTGGCCTAGCGGGAGGGAGGTACGAGCAGTACTTC; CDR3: CASSLSGLAGGRYEQYF
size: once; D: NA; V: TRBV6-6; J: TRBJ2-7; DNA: TGTGCCAGCGGTGGTTTGGGCCCGGGGGAGCAGTACTTC; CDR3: CASGGLGPGEQYF
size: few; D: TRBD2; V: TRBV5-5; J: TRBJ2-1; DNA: TGTGCCAGCAGCGACCAGACTAGCGGTTACAATGAGCAGTTCTTC; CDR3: CASSDQTSGYNEQFF
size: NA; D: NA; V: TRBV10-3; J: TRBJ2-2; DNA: TGTGCCATCAGTGAAATAACGAACACCGGGGAGCTGTTTTTT; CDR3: CAISEITNTGELFF
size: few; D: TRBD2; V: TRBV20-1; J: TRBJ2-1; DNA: TGCAGTGCTAGAATGGCTAGCGGGGCCTACAATGAGCAGTTCTTC; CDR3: CSARMASGAYNEQFF
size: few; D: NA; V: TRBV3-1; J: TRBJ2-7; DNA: TGTGCCAGCAGCCAAGGACCCGGAGACGGTACCTACGAGCAGTACTTC; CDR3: CASSQGPGDGTYEQYF
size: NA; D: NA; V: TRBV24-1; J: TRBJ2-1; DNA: TGTGCCACCAGTGATGTGCGGGATAGGAATGAGCAGTTCTTC; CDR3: CATSDVRDRNEQFF